The 19 T cell receptor beta chains listed next were all sequenced from one sample in a study of glioma-infiltrating T cells. TCR alpha and beta CDR3 regions were amplified from RNA using iRepertoire nested multiplex PCR. TCRdb reprocessed the multiplex PCR reads with MiXCR, giving one entry per CDR3 protein. Seen here are over 140,000 distinct CDR3 sequences, more than 35% observed once, and the top ten hold over 15%. Source material: glioma tissue, nonneoplastic brain tissue, or PBMCs (not recorded which). Source of these receptors: a human donor with low-grade glioma or glioblastoma, undergoing nonglioma brain surgery, or in good health (not recorded which).

This clonotype was seen repeatedly, ten times or more. The V gene is TRBV2, the J gene TRBJ1-1, with a tentative D call TRBD1 (5 bases). Trimming took off 6 bases at V and 8 bases at J, with 13 bases between the two ends. CDR3 size: 12 residues. The germline V gene has CDR1 SNHLY and CDR2 FYNNEI. CDR3 nucleotide sequence: TGTGCCAGCAGGCAGGGTTTCCAGGAAGCTTTCTTT. Its translation: CASRQGFQEAFF.

The chain employs TRBV11-2 and TRBJ1-1; D is unclear. Trimming cost V 0 bases and J 11 bases, with 13 bases left between them. Germline V lookup: CDR1 SGHAT, CDR2 FQNNGV. This CDR3 region has 13 residues. The CDR3 bases are TGTGCCAGCAGCTTAGAAATAGGAGCAGCGGCTTTCTTT. This encodes CASSLEIGAAAFF.

Of note for this clonotype: This may be a read error: a much more frequent sequence differs by one nucleotide. The rearrangement joins TRBV6-2 or TRBV6-3 to TRBJ2-5; 7 positions agree with TRBD1. The CDR3 length is 13 residues. From germline, CDR1 is MNHEY and CDR2 SVGEGT. V trimming: 10 bases; J trimming: 3 bases; junction bases outside the gene matches: 8. The CDR3 reads CAISGQSKETQYF. As DNA, the CDR3 is TGTGCCATCTCGGGACAGTCCAAAGAGACCCAGTACTTC.

As for this clonotype: The junction differs from germline at one of its ends, possibly a read error. V usage is TRBV27 and J usage is TRBJ1-2, with D tentatively TRBD1 (5 bases). The CDR3 has 14 residues. Germline V gene sequence: CDR1 MNHEY, CDR2 SMNVEV (reference sequence). The chain's CDR3 is CASSFSPGNYGCTF. CDR3 nucleotides: TGTGCCAGCAGTTTTTCCCCAGGGAACTATGGCTGCACCTTC.

This clonotype was seen once. Being one base from a much bigger clone, this may be a read error. The rearrangement uses TRBV20-1 and TRBJ1-1; TRBD1 matches at 9 bases. The germline gives CDR1 DFQATT, CDR2 SNEGSKA (reference sequence). The CDR3 covers 13 residues. The CDR3 here is CGARQGGNTEAFF. The CDR3 region has the DNA TGCGGTGCTAGACAGGGGGGAAACACTGAAGCTTTCTTT.

The chain has TRBV20-1 and TRBJ2-7; D unresolved. The V and J ends lost 1 base and 7 bases respectively, with 11 bases between them. This CDR3 spans 12 amino acids. Germline-derived CDR1 and CDR2 are DFQATT and SNEGSKA (reference sequence). The CDR3 protein is CSARVTHLEQYF. CDR3 nucleotide sequence: TGCAGTGCTAGAGTAACGCACCTAGAGCAGTACTTC.

The V call is TRBV7-3, the J call TRBJ1-1; no firm D call. Trimming removed 0 bases at V and 1 base at J, with 6 bases between. CDR1 and CDR2 (germline): SGHTA, FQGTGA. The CDR3 extends over 14 amino acids. The CDR3 DNA sequence: TGTGCCAGCAGCTTAACAGGGCAGAACACTGAAGCTTTCTTT. Its protein is CASSLTGQNTEAFF. The whole variable domain, remainder taken from reference TRBV7-3 and TRBJ1-1, is GAGVSQTPSNKVTEKGKYVELRCDPISGHTALYWYRQSLGQGPEFLIYFQGTGAADDSGLPNDRFFAVRPEGSVSTLKIQRTERGDSAVYLCASSLTGQNTEAFFGQGTRLTVV.

This rearrangement joins TRBV2 to TRBJ1-6; TRBD1 matches at 10 bases. Trimming removed 3 bases from V and 7 bases from J; junction bases left unmatched: 3. The CDR3 extends over 15 amino acids. CDR1 and CDR2 (germline): SNHLY, FYNNEI. The CDR3 loop reads CASSDMGQGNSPLHF. CDR3 in DNA: TGTGCCAGCAGTGATATGGGACAGGGGAATTCACCCCTCCACTTT.

The table lists this clonotype with a few counts. The V and J genes are TRBV4-1 and TRBJ1-5; TRBD1 agrees at 9 bases. J was trimmed by 5 bases and V by 2 bases; bases with no gene match: 4. Germline values: CDR1 MGHRA, CDR2 YSYEKL. The CDR3 is 15 amino acids. Here the CDR3 reads CASSQPGQGYQPQHF. The CDR3 nucleotides read TGCGCCAGCAGCCAACCGGGACAGGGATATCAGCCCCAGCATTTT.

The gene calls are TRBV7-3 and TRBJ1-1; no reliable D call. The CDR3 has 13 residues. Germline CDR1 reads SGHTA; CDR2 reads FQGTGA. V was trimmed by 5 bases and J by 7 bases, leaving 14 bases between them. CDR3 DNA sequence: TGTGCCAGCAGCCGTTCAGGACGGGATGAAGCTTTCTTT. It encodes CASSRSGRDEAFF.

This clonotype was seen a few times. The chain has TRBV2 and TRBJ1-5; 10 bases align to TRBD1. From germline, CDR1 is SNHLY and CDR2 FYNNEI. The junction had 8 bases not matched to a gene; V was cut back by 8 bases and J by 4 bases. CDR3 length: 15 amino acids. The CDR3 is CASGDRGFGNQPQHF. CDR3 DNA: TGTGCCAGCGGGGACAGGGGATTTGGAAATCAGCCCCAGCATTTT.

The V gene is TRBV5-4, the J gene TRBJ1-5; D is possibly TRBD1 (5 bases). Germline assignment: CDR1 SGHNT and CDR2 YYREEE (reference sequence). There are 12 residues in the CDR3. Trimming took off 5 bases at V and 9 bases at J, with 12 bases between the two ends. This CDR3 reads CASRSGAWPQHF. Written as DNA, the CDR3 is TGTGCCAGCAGGAGTGGGGCATGGCCCCAGCATTTT.

The chain combines TRBV20-1 with TRBJ2-7, with 8 bases identical to TRBD1. V lost 0 bases to trimming and J lost 2 bases; unmatched junction nucleotides: 6. Per germline, CDR1 DFQATT and CDR2 SNEGSKA (reference sequence). The CDR3 length is 15 residues. The DNA of the CDR3 is TGCAGTGCTAGAGATGACAGGGGCGACCCCTACGAGCAGTACTTC. Translated, it gives CSARDDRGDPYEQYF.

The chain employs TRBV6-1 and TRBJ2-5, with D perhaps matching TRBD2 (7 bases). V lost 6 bases and J 1 base, leaving 9 bases between the germline ends. The CDR3 has 13 residues. CDR1 is MNHNS, CDR2 SASEGT, per germline. Here the CDR3 DNA reads TGTGCCAGCAGGGGGGGGCTCCAAGAGACCCAGTACTTC. It encodes CASRGGLQETQYF.

The chain uses TRBV7-8 and TRBJ2-3; tentative D call: TRBD2 (6 bases). Trimming took off 6 bases at V and 6 bases at J, with 16 bases between the two ends. The CDR3 covers 14 residues. Looked up from germline, CDR1 is SGHVS and CDR2 is FQNEAQ. DNA for the CDR3: TGTGCCAGCAGATTATTCGGGGGTACGGATACGCAGTATTTT. It codes for CASRLFGGTDTQYF.

This clonotype was observed once. A read error is possible here, since a much larger clone lies one base away. This chain uses TRBV6-2 or TRBV6-3 with TRBJ2-3; D is undetermined. Germline V CDR1 and CDR2: MNHEY, SVGEGT. This CDR3 spans 16 amino acids. This CDR3 reads CASSYSSGPPTYTQYF. The CDR3 nucleotides are TGTGCCAGCAGTTACTCGTCTGGTCCTCCCACATATACGCAGTATTTT.

The chain is built from TRBV7-9 and TRBJ2-1; TRBD1 is a possible D gene (6 bases). Germline V gene sequence: CDR1 SEHNR, CDR2 FQNEAQ (reference sequence). The germline V and J ends were trimmed by 5 bases and 5 bases, with 16 bases remaining between them. There are 15 residues in the CDR3. The CDR3 loop is CASSLTGRTDNEQFF. CDR3 bases: TGTGCCAGCAGCCTTACGGGACGGACAGACAATGAGCAGTTCTTC.

Points on this clonotype: A much larger clonotype is one base distant, so this may be a read error. The chain is built from TRBV27 and TRBJ1-1, with D hard to call. The V end was cut by 3 bases, the J end by 5 bases, with 10 bases between. This CDR3 contains 13 residues. Germline values: CDR1 MNHEY, CDR2 SMNVEV (reference sequence). CDR3: CASSLGSRTEAFF. CDR3 in DNA: TGTGCCAGCAGTTTGGGGAGTAGGACTGAAGCTTTCTTT.

This clonotype has just a few counts. This rearrangement joins TRBV7-9 to TRBJ2-1, with D unclear. The CDR3 runs to 11 residues. Between the trimmed V and J ends, which lost 4 bases and 9 bases, there was a span of 7 bases. The germline CDR1 and CDR2 sequences are SEHNR and FQNEAQ (reference sequence). This CDR3 is CASSSASEQFF. CDR3 coding DNA: TGTGCCAGCAGCTCGGCGAGTGAGCAGTTCTTC. The full variable domain, its missing parts supplied by reference TRBV7-9 and TRBJ2-1, is DTGVSQNPRHKITKRGQNVTFRCDPISEHNRLYWYRQTLGQGPEFLTYFQNEAQLEKSRLLSDRFSAERPKGSFSTLEIQRTEQGDSAMYLCASSSASEQFFGPGTRLTVL.